Reported below is one T cell receptor (beta chain). Antigen: not known. This record belongs to a study of shared clonotypes between healthy human individuals. Findings of the study overall: A handful of donors shared around 5% of their naive CD4 clonotypes.

The germline V gene encodes CDR1 MDHEN and CDR2 SYDVKM. The CDR3 totals 14 residues. Trimming took off 6 bases at V and 1 base at J, with 11 bases between the two ends. This table comes from immunoSEQ multiplex PCR, and its TCRdb copy is limited to in-frame clones, with some not included. The sample includes millions of clones, roughly nine tenths of them seen just once. Sequencing used naive CD4+ T cells sorted from blood. The subset was: CD45RA+ positively selected. V gene TRBV28 combines with J gene TRBJ2-3; no firm D call. The origin of this receptor is a man aged 18 to 30 in good health. The CDR3 here is CASSQRFRTDTQYF. The DNA of the CDR3 is TGTGCCAGCAGCCAGAGATTCCGCACAGATACGCAGTATTTT.